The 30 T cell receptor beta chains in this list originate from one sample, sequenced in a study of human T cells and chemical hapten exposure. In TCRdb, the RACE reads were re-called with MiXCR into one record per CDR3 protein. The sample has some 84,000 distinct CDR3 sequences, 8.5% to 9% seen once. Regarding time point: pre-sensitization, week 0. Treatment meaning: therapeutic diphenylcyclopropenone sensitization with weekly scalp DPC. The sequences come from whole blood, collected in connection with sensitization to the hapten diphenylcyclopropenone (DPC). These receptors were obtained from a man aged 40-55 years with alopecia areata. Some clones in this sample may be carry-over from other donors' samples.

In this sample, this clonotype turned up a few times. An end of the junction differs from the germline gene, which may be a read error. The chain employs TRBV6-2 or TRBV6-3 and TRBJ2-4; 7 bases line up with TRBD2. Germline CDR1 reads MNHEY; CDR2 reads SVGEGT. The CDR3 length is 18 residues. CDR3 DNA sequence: TGTGCCAGCACTTACGACCCGACTAGCTGGTTAGTCAAAAACATTCAGTACTTC. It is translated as CASTYDPTSWLVKNIQYF.

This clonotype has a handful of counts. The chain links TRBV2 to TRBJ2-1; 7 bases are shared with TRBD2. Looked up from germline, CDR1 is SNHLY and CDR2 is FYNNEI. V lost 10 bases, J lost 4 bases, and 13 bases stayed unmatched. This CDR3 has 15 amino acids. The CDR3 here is CATQAGGVGYNEQFF. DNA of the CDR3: TGTGCCACCCAAGCTGGGGGGGTCGGGTACAATGAGCAGTTCTTC.

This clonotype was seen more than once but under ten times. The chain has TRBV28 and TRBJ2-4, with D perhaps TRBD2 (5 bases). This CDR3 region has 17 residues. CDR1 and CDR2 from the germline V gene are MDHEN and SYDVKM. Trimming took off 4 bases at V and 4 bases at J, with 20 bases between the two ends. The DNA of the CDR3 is TGTGCCAGCAGTTCCCGGGGATTAAGGCTTTTAAAAAACATTCAGTACTTC. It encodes CASSSRGLRLLKNIQYF.

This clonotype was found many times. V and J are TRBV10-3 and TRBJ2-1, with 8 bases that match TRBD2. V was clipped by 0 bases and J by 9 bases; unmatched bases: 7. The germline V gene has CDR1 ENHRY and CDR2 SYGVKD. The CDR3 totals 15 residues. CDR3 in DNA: TGTGCCATCAGTGAGTCTAGCGGGAATCTTGGTGAGCAGTTCTTC. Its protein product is CAISESSGNLGEQFF.

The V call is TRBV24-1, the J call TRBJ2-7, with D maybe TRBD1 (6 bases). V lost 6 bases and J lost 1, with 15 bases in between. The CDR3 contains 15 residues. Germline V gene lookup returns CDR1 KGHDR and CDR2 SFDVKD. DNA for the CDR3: TGTGCCACCAGTCGCCTCAGGGGTGGATCCTACGAGCAGTACGTC. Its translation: CATSRLRGGSYEQYV.

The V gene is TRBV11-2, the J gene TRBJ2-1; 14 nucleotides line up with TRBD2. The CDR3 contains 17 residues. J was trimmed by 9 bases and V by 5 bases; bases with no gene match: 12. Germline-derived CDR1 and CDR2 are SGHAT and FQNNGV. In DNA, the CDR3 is TGTGCCAGCAGCCCCAGACTAGCGGGAGGGCGGCGAGGTGAGCAGTTCTTC. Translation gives CASSPRLAGGRRGEQFF.

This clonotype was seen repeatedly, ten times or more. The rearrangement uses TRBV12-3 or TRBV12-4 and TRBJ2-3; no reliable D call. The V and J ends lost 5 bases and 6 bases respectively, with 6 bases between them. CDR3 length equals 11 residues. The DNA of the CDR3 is TGTGCCAGCAGTCGAAGGGATACGCAGTATTTT. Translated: CASSRRDTQYF.

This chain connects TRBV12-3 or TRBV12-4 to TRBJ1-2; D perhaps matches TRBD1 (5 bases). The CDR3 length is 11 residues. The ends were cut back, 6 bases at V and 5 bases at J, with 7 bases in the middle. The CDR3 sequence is CASRAGYGYTF. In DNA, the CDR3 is TGTGCCAGCAGGGCAGGGTATGGCTACACCTTC.

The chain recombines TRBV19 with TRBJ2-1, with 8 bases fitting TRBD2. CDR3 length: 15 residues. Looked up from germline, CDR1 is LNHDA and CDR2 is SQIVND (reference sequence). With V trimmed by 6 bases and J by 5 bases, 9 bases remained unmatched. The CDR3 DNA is TGTGCCAGTAGCTTACTAGCGGCTTTCGACAATGAGCAGTTCTTC. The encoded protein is CASSLLAAFDNEQFF.

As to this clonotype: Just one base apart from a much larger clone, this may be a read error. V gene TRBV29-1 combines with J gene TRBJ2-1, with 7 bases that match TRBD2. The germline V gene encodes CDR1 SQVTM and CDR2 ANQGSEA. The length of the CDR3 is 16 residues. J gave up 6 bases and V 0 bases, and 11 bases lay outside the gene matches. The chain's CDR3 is CSVEDPGLPPSNEQFF. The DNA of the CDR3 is TGCAGCGTTGAAGATCCGGGACTACCTCCCAGCAATGAGCAGTTCTTC.

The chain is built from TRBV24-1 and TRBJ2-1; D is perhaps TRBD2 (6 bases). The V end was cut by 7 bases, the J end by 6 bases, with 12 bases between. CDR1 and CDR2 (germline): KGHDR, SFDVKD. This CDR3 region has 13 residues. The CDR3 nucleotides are TGTGCCACCAGAAGCCGGGACTCCAATGAGCAGTTCTTC. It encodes CATRSRDSNEQFF.

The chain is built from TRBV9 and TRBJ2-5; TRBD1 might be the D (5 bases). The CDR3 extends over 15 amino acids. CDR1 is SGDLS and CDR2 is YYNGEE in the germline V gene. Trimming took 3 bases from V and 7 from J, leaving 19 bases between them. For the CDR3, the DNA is TGTGCCAGCAGCGCCGCCCAGGACACTATCGGGACCCAGTACTTC. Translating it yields CASSAAQDTIGTQYF.

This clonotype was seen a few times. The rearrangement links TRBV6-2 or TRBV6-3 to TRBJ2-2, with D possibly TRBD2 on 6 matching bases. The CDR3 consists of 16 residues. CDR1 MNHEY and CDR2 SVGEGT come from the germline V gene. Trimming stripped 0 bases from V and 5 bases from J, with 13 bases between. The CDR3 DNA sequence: TGTGCCAGCAGTTACTCGCTGGGGGGTAAAACCGGGGAGCTGTTTTTT. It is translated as CASSYSLGGKTGELFF.

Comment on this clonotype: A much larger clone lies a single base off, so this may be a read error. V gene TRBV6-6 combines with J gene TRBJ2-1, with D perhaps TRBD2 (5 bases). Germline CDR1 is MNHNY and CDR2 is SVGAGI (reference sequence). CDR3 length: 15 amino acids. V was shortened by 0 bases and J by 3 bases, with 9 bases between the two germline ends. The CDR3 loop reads CASSYSGGGYNEQFF. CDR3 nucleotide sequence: TGTGCCAGCAGTTACTCAGGCGGAGGCTACAATGAGCAGTTCTTC.

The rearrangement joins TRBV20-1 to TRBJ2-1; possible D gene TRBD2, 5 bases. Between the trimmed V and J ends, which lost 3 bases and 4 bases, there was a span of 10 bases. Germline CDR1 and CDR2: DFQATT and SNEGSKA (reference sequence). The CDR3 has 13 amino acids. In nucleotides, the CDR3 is TGCAGTGCTAGGAGGGCCAATTACAATGAGCAGTTCTTC. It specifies CSARRANYNEQFF.

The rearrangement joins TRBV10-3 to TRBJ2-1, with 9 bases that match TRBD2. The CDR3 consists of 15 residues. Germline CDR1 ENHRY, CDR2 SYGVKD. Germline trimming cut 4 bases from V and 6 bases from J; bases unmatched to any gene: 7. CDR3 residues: CAISVGTSIANEQFF. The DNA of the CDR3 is TGTGCCATCAGTGTCGGGACTAGCATCGCCAATGAGCAGTTCTTC.

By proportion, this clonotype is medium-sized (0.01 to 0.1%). Here the CDR3 DNA reads TGTGCCAGCAGCTTAGGGCTAGCGGAGCACAATGAGCAGTTCTTC. This codes for CASSLGLAEHNEQFF. This chain uses TRBV7-9 with TRBJ2-1, with 7 nucleotides matching TRBD2. CDR3 length: 15 amino acids. The V gene's germline CDR1 is SEHNR and CDR2 FQNEAQ (reference sequence). V shed 1 base and J 5 bases; nucleotides not matched to a gene: 5.

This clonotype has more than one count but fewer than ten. The CDR3 nucleotides are TGTGCCACCAGTGATTCCCGGACTAAGGCGACCCAGTACTTC. It specifies CATSDSRTKATQYF. This chain uses TRBV24-1 with TRBJ2-5; the D gene is possibly TRBD2 (6 bases). The CDR3 sequence is 14 residues long. The germline V gene encodes CDR1 KGHDR and CDR2 SFDVKD. The V end was cut by 2 bases, the J end by 7 bases, with 13 bases between.

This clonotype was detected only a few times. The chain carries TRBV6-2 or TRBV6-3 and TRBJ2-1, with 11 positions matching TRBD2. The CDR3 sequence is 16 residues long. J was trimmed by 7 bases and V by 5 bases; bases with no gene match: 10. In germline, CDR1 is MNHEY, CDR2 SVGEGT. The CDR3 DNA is TGTGCCAGCAGTGGGACGACCGGGACTAGCGGAAATGAGCAGTTCTTC. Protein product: CASSGTTGTSGNEQFF.

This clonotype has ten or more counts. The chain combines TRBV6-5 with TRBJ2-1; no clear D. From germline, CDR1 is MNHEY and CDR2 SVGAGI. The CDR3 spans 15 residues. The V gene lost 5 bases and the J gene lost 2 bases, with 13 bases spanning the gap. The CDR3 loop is CASSPAAPPYNEQFF. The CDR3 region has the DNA TGTGCCAGCAGTCCCGCTGCCCCACCCTACAATGAGCAGTTCTTC.

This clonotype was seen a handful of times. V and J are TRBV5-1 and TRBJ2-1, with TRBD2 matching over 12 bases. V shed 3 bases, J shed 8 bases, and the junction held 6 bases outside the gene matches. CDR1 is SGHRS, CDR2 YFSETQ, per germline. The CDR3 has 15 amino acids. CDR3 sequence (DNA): TGCGCCAGCAGCTCCGGACTAGCGGGACCCTATGAGCAGTTCTTC. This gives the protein CASSSGLAGPYEQFF.

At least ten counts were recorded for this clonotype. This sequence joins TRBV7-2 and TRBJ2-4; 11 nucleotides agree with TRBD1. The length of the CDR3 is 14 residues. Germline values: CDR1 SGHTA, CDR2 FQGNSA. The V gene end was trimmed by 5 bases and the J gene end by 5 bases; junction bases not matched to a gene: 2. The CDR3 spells CASSRGQGENIQYF. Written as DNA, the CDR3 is TGTGCCAGCAGCCGGGGACAGGGGGAAAACATTCAGTACTTC.

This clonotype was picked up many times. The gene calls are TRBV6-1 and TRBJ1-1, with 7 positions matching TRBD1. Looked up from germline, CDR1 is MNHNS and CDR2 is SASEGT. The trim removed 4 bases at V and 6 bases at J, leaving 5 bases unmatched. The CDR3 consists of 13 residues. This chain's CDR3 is CASSVTGVAEAFF. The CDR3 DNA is TGTGCCAGCAGTGTTACAGGGGTGGCTGAAGCTTTCTTT.

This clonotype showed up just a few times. The CDR3 protein is CASSPHRGLAGGPYSYEQYF. The CDR3 DNA sequence: TGTGCCAGCAGCCCGCACAGAGGACTAGCGGGAGGGCCGTACTCCTACGAGCAGTACTTC. The chain recombines TRBV14 with TRBJ2-7; TRBD2 agrees at 15 bases. Germline V lookup: CDR1 SGHDN, CDR2 FVKESK. V lost 4 bases to trimming and J lost 0 bases; unmatched junction nucleotides: 13. CDR3 length: 20 residues.

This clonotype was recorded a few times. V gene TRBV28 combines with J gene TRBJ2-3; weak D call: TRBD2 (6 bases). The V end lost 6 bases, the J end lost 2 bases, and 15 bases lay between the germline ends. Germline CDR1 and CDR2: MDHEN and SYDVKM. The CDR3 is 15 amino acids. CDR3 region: CASRGSSDHTDTQYF. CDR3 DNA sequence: TGTGCCAGCAGGGGGTCTAGCGACCACACAGATACGCAGTATTTT. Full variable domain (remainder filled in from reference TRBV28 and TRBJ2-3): DVKVTQSSRYLVKRTGEKVFLECVQDMDHENMFWYRQDPGLGLRLIYFSYDVKMKEKGDIPEGYSVSREKKERFSLILESASTNQTSMYLCASRGSSDHTDTQYFGPGTRLTVL.

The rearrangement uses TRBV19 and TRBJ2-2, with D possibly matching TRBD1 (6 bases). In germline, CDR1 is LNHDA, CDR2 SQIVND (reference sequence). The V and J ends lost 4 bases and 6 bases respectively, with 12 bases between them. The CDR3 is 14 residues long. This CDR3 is CASSRTGFPGELFF. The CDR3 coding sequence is TGTGCCAGTAGTAGAACAGGGTTTCCCGGGGAGCTGTTTTTT.

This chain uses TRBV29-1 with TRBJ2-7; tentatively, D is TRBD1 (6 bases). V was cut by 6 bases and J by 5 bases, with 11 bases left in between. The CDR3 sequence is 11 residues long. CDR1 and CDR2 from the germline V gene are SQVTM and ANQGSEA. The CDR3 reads CSVLQGNEQYV. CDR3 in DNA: TGCAGCGTGCTACAGGGCAACGAGCAGTACGTC.

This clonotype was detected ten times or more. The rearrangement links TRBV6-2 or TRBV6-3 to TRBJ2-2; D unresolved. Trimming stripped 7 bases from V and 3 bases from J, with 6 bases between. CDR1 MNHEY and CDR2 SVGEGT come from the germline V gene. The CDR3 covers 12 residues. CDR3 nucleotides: TGTGCCAGCAACCCACACACCGGGGAGCTGTTTTTT. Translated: CASNPHTGELFF.

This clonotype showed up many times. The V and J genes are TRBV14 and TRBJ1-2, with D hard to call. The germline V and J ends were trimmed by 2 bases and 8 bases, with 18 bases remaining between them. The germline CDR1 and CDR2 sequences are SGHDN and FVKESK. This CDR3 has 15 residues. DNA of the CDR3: TGTGCCAGCAGCCAAAGCCTAGGGCACGTACGGGGCTACACCTTC. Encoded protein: CASSQSLGHVRGYTF.

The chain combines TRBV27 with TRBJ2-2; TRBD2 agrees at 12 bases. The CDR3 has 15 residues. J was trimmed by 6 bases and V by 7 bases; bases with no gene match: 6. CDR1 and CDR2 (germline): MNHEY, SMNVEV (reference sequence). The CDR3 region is CASTPSGRASGELFF. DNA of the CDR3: TGTGCCAGCACCCCTAGCGGGAGGGCCTCCGGGGAGCTGTTTTTT.